Here is one T cell receptor (beta chain) with its context. Assay used: immunoSEQ multiplex PCR; TCRdb lists only in-frame clones, some missing. The sample records around 40,000 clones, roughly nine tenths being singletons. The data belong to a study of blood T cell repertoires in COVID-19. Study as a whole: Samples of COVID-19 (acute and convalescent) were obtained from the United States, Italy and Spain. Sample material is recorded as cDNA or gDNA derived from T cells, B-cell-depleted T cells, or PBMCs.

The V end lost 6 bases, the J end lost 6 bases, and 9 bases lay between the germline ends. Looked up from germline, CDR1 is MNHNY and CDR2 is SVGAGI (reference sequence). The CDR3 totals 13 residues. The chain carries TRBV6-6 and TRBJ1-6, with TRBD1 as a possible D gene (5 bases). This TCR was recovered from a man aged 55 to 70 with COVID-19, enrolled during active disease. The sample was peripheral blood. The CDR3 DNA follows: TGTGCCAGCAGGGACAAATCTAATTCACCCCTCCACTTT. This codes for CASRDKSNSPLHF.